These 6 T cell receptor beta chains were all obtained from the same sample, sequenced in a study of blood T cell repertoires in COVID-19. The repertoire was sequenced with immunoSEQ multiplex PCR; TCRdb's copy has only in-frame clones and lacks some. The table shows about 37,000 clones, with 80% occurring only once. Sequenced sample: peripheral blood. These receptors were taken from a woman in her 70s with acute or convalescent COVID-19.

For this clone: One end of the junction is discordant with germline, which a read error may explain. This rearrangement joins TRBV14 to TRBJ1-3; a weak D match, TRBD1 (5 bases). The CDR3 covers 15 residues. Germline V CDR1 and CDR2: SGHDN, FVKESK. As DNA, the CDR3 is TGTGCCAGCAGCCATAGACAGACTGCTGGTAACACCATATATTTT. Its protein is CASSHRQTAGNTIYF.

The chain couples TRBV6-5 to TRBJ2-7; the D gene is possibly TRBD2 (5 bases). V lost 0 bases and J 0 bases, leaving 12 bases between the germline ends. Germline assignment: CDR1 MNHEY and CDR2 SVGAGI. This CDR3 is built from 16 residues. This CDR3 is CASSYSIWAGSYEQYF. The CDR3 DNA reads TGTGCCAGCAGTTACTCGATCTGGGCGGGCTCCTACGAGCAGTACTTC.

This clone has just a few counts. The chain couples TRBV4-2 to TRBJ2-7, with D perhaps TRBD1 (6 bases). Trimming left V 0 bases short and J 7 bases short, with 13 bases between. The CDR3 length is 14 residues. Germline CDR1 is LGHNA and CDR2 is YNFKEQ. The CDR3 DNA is TGTGCCAGCAGCCAAGAGGGACACGGAGGAGAGCAGTACTTC. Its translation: CASSQEGHGGEQYF.

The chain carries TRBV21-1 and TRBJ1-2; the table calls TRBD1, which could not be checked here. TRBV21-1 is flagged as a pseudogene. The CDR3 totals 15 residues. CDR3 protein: CASSRYRGRLCGYTF. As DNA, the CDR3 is TGTGCCAGCAGCAGGTACAGGGGGCGCCTCTGTGGCTACACCTTC.

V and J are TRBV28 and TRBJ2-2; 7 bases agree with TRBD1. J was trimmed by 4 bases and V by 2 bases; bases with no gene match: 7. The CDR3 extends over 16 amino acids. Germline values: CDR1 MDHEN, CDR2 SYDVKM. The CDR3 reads CASSLMTGLSTGELFF. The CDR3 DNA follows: TGTGCCAGCAGTTTAATGACAGGGTTGAGCACCGGGGAGCTGTTTTTT.

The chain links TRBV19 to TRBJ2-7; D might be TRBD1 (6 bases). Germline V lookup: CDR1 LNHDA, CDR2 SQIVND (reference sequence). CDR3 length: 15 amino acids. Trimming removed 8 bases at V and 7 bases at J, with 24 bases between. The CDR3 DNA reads TGTGCCAGTTCGGGAATTAACCGGGACACCGGGGAGCAGTACTTC. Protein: CASSGINRDTGEQYF.